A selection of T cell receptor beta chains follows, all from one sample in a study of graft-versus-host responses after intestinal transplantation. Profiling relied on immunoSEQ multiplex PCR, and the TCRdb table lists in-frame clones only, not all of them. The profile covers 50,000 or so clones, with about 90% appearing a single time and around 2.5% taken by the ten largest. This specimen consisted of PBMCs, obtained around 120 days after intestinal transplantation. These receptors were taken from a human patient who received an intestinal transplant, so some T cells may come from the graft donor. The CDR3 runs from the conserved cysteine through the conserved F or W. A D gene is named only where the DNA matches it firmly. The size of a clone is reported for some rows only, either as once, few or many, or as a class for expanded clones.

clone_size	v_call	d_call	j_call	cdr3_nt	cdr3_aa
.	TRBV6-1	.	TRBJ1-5	TGTGCCAGCAGTGTGGACCTTAGCAATCAGCCCCAGCATTTT	CASSVDLSNQPQHF
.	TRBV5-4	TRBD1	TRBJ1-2	TGTGCCAGCAGCTCCGGGACAGACTATGGCTACACCTTC	CASSSGTDYGYTF
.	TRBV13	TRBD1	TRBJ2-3	TGTGCCAGCAGCTTAGCAGGGGGCGAGGATACGCAGTATTTT	CASSLAGGEDTQYF
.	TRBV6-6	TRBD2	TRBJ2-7	TGTGCCAGCAGGCCATTAGCGGGAGACTCCTACGAGCAGTACTTC	CASRPLAGDSYEQYF
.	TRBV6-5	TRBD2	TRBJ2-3	TGTGCCAGCTTGCCTAGCGGGGGCGCGAATACGCAGTATTTT	CASLPSGGANTQYF
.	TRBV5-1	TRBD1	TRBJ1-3	TGCGCCAGCAGCTTTGGACAGGGTGGAAACACCATATATTTT	CASSFGQGGNTIYF
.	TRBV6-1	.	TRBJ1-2	TGTGCCAGCAGTGAAGCGCTGAGGGATGGCTACACCTTC	CASSEALRDGYTF
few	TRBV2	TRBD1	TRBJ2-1	TGTGCCAGCAGAGAACTTGGGACAGGGGGACGGAATGAGCAGTTCTTC	CASRELGTGGRNEQFF
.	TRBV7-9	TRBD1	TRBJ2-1	TGTGCCAGCAGCTTAATAGGGGGCCCCTACAATGAGCAGTTCTTC	CASSLIGGPYNEQFF
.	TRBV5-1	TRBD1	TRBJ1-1	TGCGCCAGCAGCTTGGGGTCAGGGGGCGGGACTGAAGCTTTCTTT	CASSLGSGGGTEAFF
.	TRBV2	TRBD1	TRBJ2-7	TGTGCCAGCAGGGGACCGTACAGGGGGCGAGAATACGAGCAGTACTTC	CASRGPYRGREYEQYF
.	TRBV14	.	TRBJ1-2	TGTGCCAGCAGCCCACAGACTAACTATGGCTACACCTTC	CASSPQTNYGYTF
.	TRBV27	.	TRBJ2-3	TGTGCCAGCAGTTTAAGAGTGGGTATTACCCCGCGGGATACGCAGTATTTT	CASSLRVGITPRDTQYF
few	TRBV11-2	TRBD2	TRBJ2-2	TGTGCCAGCAGCTCTATAGCGGGAGGGCGCACCGGGGAGCTGTTTTTT	CASSSIAGGRTGELFF
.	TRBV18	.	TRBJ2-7	TGTGCCAGCTCACCTTCGATCTACGAGCAGTACTTC	CASSPSIYEQYF
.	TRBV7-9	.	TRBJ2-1	TGTGCCAGCAGCCAAAGGGAGTTCTCCTACAATGAGCAGTTCTTC	CASSQREFSYNEQFF
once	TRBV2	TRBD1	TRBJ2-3	TGTGCCAAGAGGACAGGGAGTGCAGATACGCAGTATTTT	CAKRTGSADTQYF
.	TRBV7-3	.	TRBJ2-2	TGTGCCAGCAGTCCGGGCCTCAGAACCGGGGAGCTGTTTTTT	CASSPGLRTGELFF
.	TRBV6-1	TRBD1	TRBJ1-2	TGTGCCAGCAGTGACTTTTCCACAGGGGTCTATGGCTACACCTTC	CASSDFSTGVYGYTF
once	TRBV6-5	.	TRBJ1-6	TGTGCCAGCAGTGAAGACAGGCTCCCACTCCACTTT	CASSEDRLPLHF